A single sample gave rise to the 21 T cell receptor beta chains below, sequenced in a study of cytomegalovirus exposure and HLA in healthy donors. PCR amplification relied on 60 Vbeta primers (plus 13 Jbeta primers). TCRdb's copy holds only in-frame clones and misses some; the assay was immunoSEQ multiplex PCR. The sample holds about 37,000 clones, 81% seen once. The sequencing input was PBMCs. These receptors were collected from a woman between 40 and 55 years old in good health and CMV-seronegative.

This chain connects TRBV5-1 to TRBJ2-3; D is ambiguous. There are 13 residues in the CDR3. The V end lost 7 bases, the J end lost 5 bases, and 14 bases lay between the germline ends. Germline V gene sequence: CDR1 SGHRS, CDR2 YFSETQ. The CDR3 DNA follows: TGCGCCAGCGGGCCCTACGGCGAAGATACGCAGTATTTT. It codes for CASGPYGEDTQYF.

The gene calls are TRBV6-1 and TRBJ1-6, with 10 bases that match TRBD1. Trimming cost V 7 bases and J 7 bases; bases outside gene matches: 7. The CDR3 loop spans 15 amino acids. Germline-derived CDR1 and CDR2 are MNHNS and SASEGT. CDR3 loop: CASTGGQGGNSPLHF. In nucleotides, the CDR3 is TGTGCCAGCACCGGTGGACAGGGGGGCAATTCACCCCTCCACTTT.

The rearrangement joins TRBV11-1 to TRBJ2-7; no clear D. The length of the CDR3 is 14 residues. V was cut by 1 base and J by 6 bases, with 13 bases left in between. Germline CDR1 is SGHAT and CDR2 is FQDESV (reference sequence). The CDR3 spells CASSLDQVNSEQYF. CDR3 DNA sequence: TGTGCCAGCAGCTTAGACCAGGTAAATTCCGAGCAGTACTTC.

The genes are TRBV6-5 and TRBJ1-1; D ambiguous. This CDR3 comprises 13 residues. Per germline, CDR1 MNHEY and CDR2 SVGAGI. V lost 4 bases and J 5 bases, leaving 11 bases between the germline ends. The CDR3 region has the DNA TGTGCCAGCAGTTTGGGAAGGGAGACTGAAGCTTTCTTT. This encodes CASSLGRETEAFF.

The rearrangement uses TRBV7-2 and TRBJ2-3; 12 nucleotides line up with TRBD2. The length of the CDR3 is 18 residues. Germline CDR1 SGHTA, CDR2 FQGNSA. V shed 5 bases, J shed 3 bases, and the junction held 12 bases outside the gene matches. CDR3: CASSPKTSGGGLTDTQYF. CDR3 nucleotide sequence: TGTGCCAGCAGCCCCAAGACTAGCGGGGGCGGCCTGACAGATACGCAGTATTTT.

This chain joins TRBV5-1 and TRBJ1-1, with D possibly matching TRBD1 (5 bases). The germline CDR1 and CDR2 sequences are SGHRS and YFSETQ. The CDR3 is 17 amino acids. Trimming took off 2 bases at V and 4 bases at J, with 21 bases between the two ends. In DNA form, the CDR3 reads TGCGCCAGCAGCTTTGGGGGGACCAGAAGGGGTGGCACTGAAGCTTTCTTT. It specifies CASSFGGTRRGGTEAFF. Combining the CDR3 with reference TRBV5-1 and TRBJ1-1 gives the whole variable domain KAGVTQTPRYLIKTRGQQVTLSCSPISGHRSVSWYQQTPGQGLQFLFEYFSETQRNKGNFPGRFSGRQFSNSRSEMNVSTLELGDSALYLCASSFGGTRRGGTEAFFGQGTRLTVV.

This chain joins TRBV21-1 and TRBJ2-3; TRBD1 reflects the table's D call only, with no check against the DNA. TRBV21-1 is a pseudogene. CDR3 size: 16 residues. CDR3 sequence: CASSSFYREPTDTQYF. The CDR3, as DNA: TGTGCCAGCAGCTCCTTCTACAGGGAGCCCACAGATACGCAGTATTTT.

The V gene is TRBV7-9, the J gene TRBJ2-3, with 9 nucleotides matching TRBD2. The V gene end was trimmed by 5 bases and the J gene end by 1 base; junction bases not matched to a gene: 4. The length of the CDR3 is 15 residues. The V gene's germline CDR1 is SEHNR and CDR2 FQNEAQ (reference sequence). CDR3 amino acids: CASSPSGVGTDTQYF. The DNA of the CDR3 is TGTGCCAGCAGCCCTAGCGGGGTGGGCACAGATACGCAGTATTTT.

V is TRBV5-1 and J is TRBJ2-1; D is perhaps TRBD2 (6 bases). The germline V and J ends were trimmed by 0 bases and 10 bases, with 14 bases remaining between them. Looked up from germline, CDR1 is SGHRS and CDR2 is YFSETQ. The CDR3 extends over 14 amino acids. CDR3 DNA: TGCGCCAGCAGCTTGGAATTCGGGAGAGGGGAGCAGTTCTTC. It codes for CASSLEFGRGEQFF.

CDR3 loop: CASSKKTGGIGYTF. CDR3 DNA sequence: TGTGCCAGCAGCAAGAAGACAGGGGGCATTGGCTACACCTTC. The chain has TRBV7-2 and TRBJ1-2, with 10 bases fitting TRBD1. V shed 5 bases, J shed 7 bases, and the junction held 7 bases outside the gene matches. The CDR3 runs to 14 residues. Germline V gives CDR1 SGHTA, CDR2 FQGNSA.

There are a few counts of this clone. The gene calls are TRBV29-1 and TRBJ1-2; 7 nucleotides match TRBD1. The germline V gene has CDR1 SQVTM and CDR2 ANQGSEA. The CDR3 loop spans 14 amino acids. Losses at the gene ends were 5 bases for V and 0 bases for J; bases not matched to a gene: 6. CDR3 sequence: CSVFTGASNYGYTF. The CDR3 DNA sequence: TGCAGCGTTTTTACAGGGGCCTCTAACTATGGCTACACCTTC.

The chain has TRBV5-1 and TRBJ2-2; a possible D gene is TRBD1 (6 bases). Germline loops: CDR1 SGHRS, CDR2 YFSETQ. The CDR3 sequence is 15 residues long. V lost 3 bases and J 0 bases, leaving 9 bases between the germline ends. The CDR3, as DNA: TGCGCCAGCAGCTCAGGACAGTCGAACACCGGGGAGCTGTTTTTT. The encoded protein is CASSSGQSNTGELFF.

The chain joins TRBV11-2 to TRBJ2-5; 9 bases are a match to TRBD1. The CDR3 is made up of 16 amino acids. The V gene's germline CDR1 is SGHAT and CDR2 FQNNGV. V shed 3 bases and J 2 bases; nucleotides not matched to a gene: 7. Written as DNA, the CDR3 is TGTGCCAGCAGCTTGGCCCTAGGACAGGGGCAAGAGACCCAGTACTTC. Translation: CASSLALGQGQETQYF.

This CDR3 is CASSLRATDSVSYEQYF. CDR3 sequence (DNA): TGCGCCAGCAGCCTAAGAGCCACTGACAGCGTCTCCTACGAGCAGTACTTC. This chain links TRBV4-1 with TRBJ2-5, with D possibly being TRBD1 (5 bases). The tail of the sequence fits TRBJ2-7 better, so the J call may be wrong. Per the germline V gene, CDR1 is MGHRA and CDR2 is YSYEKL. The length of the CDR3 is 17 residues.

This clone has more than one count but fewer than ten. The gene calls are TRBV28 and TRBJ1-1; D unresolved. Germline loops: CDR1 MDHEN, CDR2 SYDVKM. This CDR3 region has 12 residues. Trimming shortened V by 7 bases and J by 5 bases, and 11 bases separated the two germline ends. The CDR3 DNA reads as TGTGCCAGCATAGGAGGGTTGACTGAAGCTTTCTTT. This sequence encodes CASIGGLTEAFF.

The chain employs TRBV5-4 and TRBJ1-5; D unresolved. CDR1 SGHNT and CDR2 YYREEE come from the germline V gene (reference sequence). Trimming took 3 bases from V and 7 from J, leaving 14 bases between them. The CDR3 has 14 residues. The CDR3 coding sequence is TGTGCCAGCAGCTGGCGACTATCCTCCCAGCCCCAGCATTTT. This gives the protein CASSWRLSSQPQHF. Looking up the rest from reference TRBV5-4 and TRBJ1-5 gives the full variable domain: ETGVTQSPTHLIKTRGQQVTLRCSSQSGHNTVSWYQQALGQGPQFIFQYYREEENGRGNFPPRFSGLQFPNYSSELNVNALELDDSALYLCASSWRLSSQPQHFGDGTRLSIL.

V usage is TRBV7-8 and J usage is TRBJ1-2, with a tentative D call TRBD1 (5 bases). Per the germline V gene, CDR1 is SGHVS and CDR2 is FQNEAQ. This CDR3 contains 15 residues. V was shortened by 1 base and J by 0 bases, with 9 bases between the two germline ends. CDR3 loop: CASSLGGLANYGYTF. The CDR3 nucleotides read TGTGCCAGCAGCTTAGGGGGCCTAGCTAACTATGGCTACACCTTC.

CDR3 nucleotides: TGTGCCAGCAGCGAAACCAGGGGGGCTGGGGCCAACGTCCTGACTTTC. It encodes CASSETRGAGANVLTF. The rearrangement links TRBV2 to TRBJ2-6; perhaps TRBD1 as D (7 bases). The CDR3 contains 16 residues. Trimming shortened V by 6 bases and J by 2 bases, and 14 bases separated the two germline ends. CDR1 SNHLY and CDR2 FYNNEI come from the germline V gene.

This chain uses TRBV5-1 with TRBJ1-6; TRBD1 matches at 8 bases. J gave up 7 bases and V 4 bases, and 10 bases lay outside the gene matches. CDR1 is SGHRS and CDR2 is YFSETQ in the germline V gene. The CDR3 has 16 amino acids. The CDR3 is CASSLPTGEGNSPLHF. CDR3 nucleotide sequence: TGCGCCAGCAGCCTCCCGACAGGGGAAGGAAATTCACCCCTCCACTTT.

The chain uses TRBV11-2 and TRBJ2-7, with 8 bases identical to TRBD1. V lost 5 bases and J lost 4; bases outside the gene matches: 4. CDR1 and CDR2 from the germline V gene are SGHAT and FQNNGV. The CDR3 consists of 13 residues. The chain's CDR3 is CASSQQGGYEQYV. In DNA, the CDR3 is TGTGCCAGCAGCCAACAGGGGGGATACGAGCAGTACGTC.

The rearrangement joins TRBV6-6 to TRBJ2-5, with TRBD2 matching over 8 bases. CDR1 and CDR2 (germline): MNHNY, SVGAGI (reference sequence). The CDR3 is made up of 12 amino acids. V was clipped by 10 bases and J by 5 bases; unmatched bases: 6. In DNA, the CDR3 is TGTGCCACCAACGGGAGGGCGGAGACCCAGTACTTC. Protein: CATNGRAETQYF.